The clone carrying this TCR beta chain was picked up a small number of times. The antigen is unknown. This entry is derived from a study of cytomegalovirus exposure and HLA in healthy donors. Across the whole study: From HLA-typed donors, an early data release held roughly 89 million unique TCRs. Whole-study results and caveats: Three CMV-associated chains proved CMV antigen-specific in vitro. The investigators catalogued some 160 TCR beta chains as cytomegalovirus-associated. Common viral pathogens (according to a later analysis) appeared linked to several of the most significant clusters.

Losses at the gene ends were 3 bases for V and 4 bases for J; bases not matched to a gene: 6. CDR1 is WNHNN, CDR2 SYGVQD, per germline (reference sequence). The CDR3 is 15 amino acids. The study ran its PCR with 60 Vbeta and 13 Jbeta primers. Profiled with immunoSEQ multiplex PCR; TCRdb holds only in-frame clones, not every one. This sample has about 200,000 clones; around 87% occur once, and the top ten carry approximately 2%. This receptor was identified in a woman under 30 in good health and CMV-seronegative. The sequencing sample was made of PBMCs. This rearrangement joins TRBV10-1 to TRBJ1-3, with 7 bases identical to TRBD1. The CDR3 bases are TGCGCCAGCAGTGAAGGAACAGGGGCCGGAAACACCATATATTTT. As protein: CASSEGTGAGNTIYF.